Listed here are 18 T cell receptor beta chains from one sample, sequenced in a study of blood T cells in healthy people across ages. PCR was performed a second time for about 7 to 12 cycles using a sample-barcoded 5' primer and a J-beta primer mix. TCRdb called the 5' RACE reads again in MiXCR, with one record for every CDR3 protein. The sample holds approximately 1.5 million distinct CDR3 sequences, almost 35% seen once. The sample comprised blood. Receptor source: a woman between 25 and 40 years old in good health.

In its sample, this clonotype was seen a few times. The chain carries TRBV6-2 or TRBV6-3 and TRBJ1-5; D ambiguous. V shed 1 base and J shed 5 bases, with 9 bases lying between them. CDR3 length: 14 amino acids. Germline V gene lookup returns CDR1 MNHEY and CDR2 SVGEGT. This CDR3 is CASSYFGRDQPQHF. The CDR3 nucleotides are TGTGCCAGCAGTTACTTCGGAAGGGATCAGCCCCAGCATTTT.

This chain joins TRBV20-1 and TRBJ1-1, with a possible D match to TRBD1 (6 bases). The V end lost 6 bases, the J end lost 0 bases, and 14 bases lay between the germline ends. This CDR3 spans 14 amino acids. Per the germline V gene, CDR1 is DFQATT and CDR2 is SNEGSKA (reference sequence). In nucleotides, the CDR3 is TGCAGTGCGCCATGGGACATAATGAACACTGAAGCTTTCTTT. Translated, it gives CSAPWDIMNTEAFF.

The V gene is TRBV12-3 or TRBV12-4, the J gene TRBJ1-6, with 7 bases lining up with TRBD1. With V trimmed by 6 bases and J by 10 bases, 9 bases remained unmatched. The CDR3 sequence is 14 residues long. The CDR3 nucleotides read TGTGCCAGCAGAGACACCGGACAGGCCTCACCCCTCCACTTT. Protein: CASRDTGQASPLHF.

V is TRBV3-1 and J is TRBJ2-1, with TRBD2 matching over 9 bases. Germline V gene sequence: CDR1 LGHDT, CDR2 YNNKEL (reference sequence). The CDR3 length is 17 residues. After removal of 0 bases from V and 1 base from J, the junction contained 4 bases not matched to a gene. CDR3 bases: TGTGCCAGCAGCCAAGAGGCGGGGGGGATGTCCTACAATGAGCAGTTCTTC. It translates to CASSQEAGGMSYNEQFF.

CDR3 in DNA: TGTGCCAGCAGTTCCCGTATGGATACGCAGTATTTT. It translates to CASSSRMDTQYF. The rearrangement uses TRBV6-2 or TRBV6-3 and TRBJ2-3; D uncertain. Germline V lookup: CDR1 MNHEY, CDR2 SVGEGT. Between the trimmed V and J ends, which lost 4 bases and 6 bases, there was a span of 8 bases. The CDR3 loop spans 12 amino acids.

The chain carries TRBV20-1 and TRBJ2-1; TRBD2 matches 11 bases. The germline CDR1 and CDR2 sequences are DFQATT and SNEGSKA (reference sequence). The V gene end was trimmed by 4 bases and the J gene end by 6 bases; junction bases not matched to a gene: 14. This CDR3 comprises 17 residues. Written as DNA, the CDR3 is TGCAGTGCTACTCTGACTAGCGGGACCGCTATGGGCAATGAGCAGTTCTTC. This encodes CSATLTSGTAMGNEQFF.

The chain has TRBV28 and TRBJ1-6; D may be TRBD1 (5 bases). The CDR3 sequence is 16 residues long. V lost 2 bases, J lost 0 bases, and 8 bases lay in between. The germline CDR1 and CDR2 sequences are MDHEN and SYDVKM. The CDR3 spells CASSLPGYSYNSPLHF. CDR3 nucleotide sequence: TGTGCCAGCAGTTTACCAGGGTACTCCTATAATTCACCCCTCCACTTT.

This clonotype occurred a few times. The chain employs TRBV7-9 and TRBJ2-2; the match to TRBD1 covers 12 bases. Trimming took 6 bases from V and 6 from J; bases not matched to a gene: 8. The CDR3 covers 16 residues. Germline V gene sequence: CDR1 SEHNR, CDR2 FQNEAQ (reference sequence). CDR3 sequence reads: CASSPGTGGDAGELFF. The CDR3 nucleotides are TGTGCCAGCAGTCCCGGGACAGGGGGCGATGCCGGGGAGCTGTTTTTT.

This sequence joins TRBV29-1 and TRBJ1-2; 10 nucleotides align to TRBD1. The CDR3 has 13 amino acids. The ends lost 8 bases at V and 1 base at J; junction bases unmatched: 4. Germline CDR1 and CDR2: SQVTM and ANQGSEA. In DNA form, the CDR3 reads TGCAGCACCCGGGACAGGGGTAACTATGGCTACACCTTC. It yields the protein CSTRDRGNYGYTF.

This clonotype was detected a few times. The CDR3 DNA is TGTGCCATCGGGGAAGGGAGGAACGAGCAGTACTTC. It is translated as CAIGEGRNEQYF. This chain connects TRBV10-3 to TRBJ2-5; perhaps TRBD2 as D (6 bases). TRBJ2-7 explains the end of the DNA better; the J call may be wrong. The CDR3 sequence is 12 residues long. The germline V gene has CDR1 ENHRY and CDR2 SYGVKD.

This clonotype was counted only a few times. The chain combines TRBV28 with TRBJ2-7; D perhaps matches TRBD1 (6 bases). This CDR3 is built from 15 residues. Germline V gene data show CDR1 as MDHEN and CDR2 as SYDVKM. Deletions cut 6 bases from V and 0 bases from J, with 15 bases between. CDR3 sequence reads: CASSSEADSSYEQYF. The DNA for the CDR3 is TGTGCCAGCAGCAGCGAAGCGGACAGCTCCTACGAGCAGTACTTC. Looking up the rest from reference TRBV28 and TRBJ2-7 gives the full variable domain: DVKVTQSSRYLVKRTGEKVFLECVQDMDHENMFWYRQDPGLGLRLIYFSYDVKMKEKGDIPEGYSVSREKKERFSLILESASTNQTSMYLCASSSEADSSYEQYFGPGTRLTVT.

In this sample, this clonotype turned up a few times. The chain uses TRBV5-1 and TRBJ2-1; D ambiguous. Germline-derived CDR1 and CDR2 are SGHRS and YFSETQ. Between the trimmed V and J ends, which lost 2 bases and 4 bases, there was a span of 13 bases. The CDR3 length is 15 residues. The CDR3 DNA follows: TGCGCCAGCAGCTTAGACGACCCGACATACAATGAGCAGTTCTTC. Amino acid sequence: CASSLDDPTYNEQFF.

CDR3 amino acids: CASTQRARDSISGANVLTF. CDR3 in DNA: TGTGCCAGCACCCAAAGGGCCCGGGACAGTATCTCTGGGGCCAACGTCCTGACTTTC. The chain employs TRBV12-3 or TRBV12-4 and TRBJ2-6; 7 bases are shared with TRBD1. CDR3 length: 19 amino acids. J lost 0 bases, V lost 7 bases, and 15 bases had no gene match.

V is TRBV7-9 and J is TRBJ2-3; 8 bases map to TRBD2. The CDR3 length is 15 residues. J was trimmed by 5 bases and V by 4 bases; bases with no gene match: 8. Germline values: CDR1 SEHNR, CDR2 FQNEAQ (reference sequence). The CDR3 sequence is CASSSTGTRGDTQYF. As DNA, the CDR3 is TGTGCCAGCAGCTCAACCGGGACTAGGGGAGATACGCAGTATTTT.

This clonotype was recorded only once. CDR3 coding DNA: TGCAGTGCTAGAGATGGACAGGAGAACAATCAGCCCCAGCATTTT. It translates to CSARDGQENNQPQHF. The chain couples TRBV20-1 to TRBJ1-5, with TRBD1 matching over 7 bases. The CDR3 has 15 residues. The germline V gene has CDR1 DFQATT and CDR2 SNEGSKA (reference sequence). The V and J ends lost 0 bases and 3 bases, in that order; junction bases with no gene match: 5.

The chain employs TRBV28 and TRBJ2-7; 7 bases align to TRBD2. Unmatched junction bases numbered 7, after V lost 4 bases and J lost 1 base. The CDR3 totals 15 residues. From germline, CDR1 is MDHEN and CDR2 SYDVKM. The CDR3 here is CASSSMREGSYEQYF. Written as DNA, the CDR3 is TGTGCCAGCAGTTCCATGAGGGAGGGATCCTACGAGCAGTACTTC.

This clonotype was detected only a few times. The V gene is TRBV5-5, the J gene TRBJ1-4, with 8 nucleotides matching TRBD1. Germline-derived CDR1 and CDR2 are SGHKS and YYEKEE (reference sequence). The length of the CDR3 is 13 residues. The J segment lost 13 bases and the V segment lost 0 bases, leaving 5 bases of the junction unmatched. The CDR3 region is CASSLDGQGRLFF. The CDR3 coding sequence is TGTGCCAGCAGCTTGGATGGACAGGGACGACTGTTTTTT.

The chain combines TRBV4-2 with TRBJ1-5; the D is unclear. Looked up from germline, CDR1 is LGHNA and CDR2 is YNFKEQ. V lost 1 base and J lost 2, with 15 bases in between. This CDR3 contains 17 residues. For the CDR3, the DNA is TGTGCCAGCAGCCAAGGGGGTGGGGAAGATCGCAATCAGCCCCAGCATTTT. This gives the protein CASSQGGGEDRNQPQHF.